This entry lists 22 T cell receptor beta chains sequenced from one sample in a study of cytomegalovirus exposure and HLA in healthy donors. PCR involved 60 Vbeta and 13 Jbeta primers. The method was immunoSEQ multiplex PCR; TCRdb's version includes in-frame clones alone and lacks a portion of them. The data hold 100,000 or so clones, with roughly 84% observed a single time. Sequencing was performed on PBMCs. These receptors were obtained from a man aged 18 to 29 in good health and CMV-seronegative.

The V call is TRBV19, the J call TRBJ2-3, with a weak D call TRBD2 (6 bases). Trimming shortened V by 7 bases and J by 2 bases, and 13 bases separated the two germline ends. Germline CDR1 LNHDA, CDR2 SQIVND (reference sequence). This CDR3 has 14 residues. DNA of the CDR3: TGTGCCAGTAATCCGGGACTTATCACAGATACGCAGTATTTT. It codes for CASNPGLITDTQYF.

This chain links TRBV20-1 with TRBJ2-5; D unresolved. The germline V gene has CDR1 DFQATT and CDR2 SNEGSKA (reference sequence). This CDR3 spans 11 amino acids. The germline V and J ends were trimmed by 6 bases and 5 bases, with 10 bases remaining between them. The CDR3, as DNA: TGCAGTGCAAACTTAGTGGAGACCCAGTACTTC. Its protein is CSANLVETQYF.

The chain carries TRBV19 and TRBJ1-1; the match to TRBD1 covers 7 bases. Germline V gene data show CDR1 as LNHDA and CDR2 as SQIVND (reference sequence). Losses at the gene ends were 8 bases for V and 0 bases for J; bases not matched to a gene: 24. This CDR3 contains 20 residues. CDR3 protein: CASDFTQPGTANGMNTEAFF. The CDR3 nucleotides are TGTGCCAGTGATTTCACCCAACCCGGGACAGCAAATGGAATGAACACTGAAGCTTTCTTT.

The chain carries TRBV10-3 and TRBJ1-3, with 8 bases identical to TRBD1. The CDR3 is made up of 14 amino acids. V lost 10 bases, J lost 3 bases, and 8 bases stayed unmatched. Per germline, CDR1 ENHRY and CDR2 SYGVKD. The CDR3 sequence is CATRQGRYGNTIYF. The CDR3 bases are TGTGCCACCCGACAGGGGAGATATGGAAACACCATATATTTT.

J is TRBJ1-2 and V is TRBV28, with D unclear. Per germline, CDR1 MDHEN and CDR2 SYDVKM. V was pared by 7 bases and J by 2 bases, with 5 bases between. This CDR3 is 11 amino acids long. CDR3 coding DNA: TGTGCCAGCACAGCGAACTATGGCTACACCTTC. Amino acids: CASTANYGYTF.

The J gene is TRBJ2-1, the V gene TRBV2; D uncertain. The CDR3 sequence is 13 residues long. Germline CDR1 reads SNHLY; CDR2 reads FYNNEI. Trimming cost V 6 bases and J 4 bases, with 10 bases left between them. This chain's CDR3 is CASRTGAYNEQFF. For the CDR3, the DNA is TGTGCCAGCAGGACTGGCGCTTACAATGAGCAGTTCTTC.

CDR3 protein: CAWSEQGNSPLHF. The DNA for the CDR3 is TGTGCCTGGAGTGAACAGGGTAATTCACCCCTCCACTTT. The chain carries TRBV30 and TRBJ1-6; possibly TRBD1 for D (6 bases). CDR3 length: 13 residues. Germline loops: CDR1 GTSNPN, CDR2 SVGIG (reference sequence). V was pared by 1 base and J by 6 bases, with 7 bases between.

CDR3 sequence reads: CASSLGPQAGAQHF. The CDR3 DNA reads as TGTGCCAGCAGCTTAGGCCCGCAGGCCGGGGCCCAGCATTTT. V gene TRBV7-9 combines with J gene TRBJ1-5; D ambiguous. The CDR3 loop spans 14 amino acids. Germline V CDR1 and CDR2: SEHNR, FQNEAQ (reference sequence). The ends were cut back, 1 base at V and 11 bases at J, with 15 bases in the middle. Drawing the rest from reference TRBV7-9 and TRBJ1-5, the complete variable domain is DTGVSQNPRHKITKRGQNVTFRCDPISEHNRLYWYRQTLGQGPEFLTYFQNEAQLEKSRLLSDRFSAERPKGSFSTLEIQRTEQGDSAMYLCASSLGPQAGAQHFGDGTRLSIL.

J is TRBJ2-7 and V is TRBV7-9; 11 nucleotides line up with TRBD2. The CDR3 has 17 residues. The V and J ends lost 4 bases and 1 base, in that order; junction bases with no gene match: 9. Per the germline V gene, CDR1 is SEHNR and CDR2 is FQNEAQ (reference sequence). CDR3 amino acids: CASSSLITSGSSYEQYF. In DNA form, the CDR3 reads TGTGCCAGCAGCTCACTAATTACTAGCGGGAGTTCCTACGAGCAGTACTTC.

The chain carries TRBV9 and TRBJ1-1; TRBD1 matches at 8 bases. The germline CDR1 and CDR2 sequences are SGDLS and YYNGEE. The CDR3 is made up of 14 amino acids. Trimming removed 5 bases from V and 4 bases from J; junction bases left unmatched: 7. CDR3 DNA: TGTGCCAGCAGAGCAGGACAGGGAAGCACTGAAGCTTTCTTT. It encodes CASRAGQGSTEAFF.

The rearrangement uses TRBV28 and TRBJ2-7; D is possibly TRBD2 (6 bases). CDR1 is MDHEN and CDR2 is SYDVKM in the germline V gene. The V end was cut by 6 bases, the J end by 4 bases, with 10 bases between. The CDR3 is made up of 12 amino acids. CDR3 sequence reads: CASREGSYEQYF. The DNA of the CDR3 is TGTGCCAGCAGGGAGGGGTCGTACGAGCAGTACTTC. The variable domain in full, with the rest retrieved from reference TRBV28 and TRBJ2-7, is DVKVTQSSRYLVKRTGEKVFLECVQDMDHENMFWYRQDPGLGLRLIYFSYDVKMKEKGDIPEGYSVSREKKERFSLILESASTNQTSMYLCASREGSYEQYFGPGTRLTVT.

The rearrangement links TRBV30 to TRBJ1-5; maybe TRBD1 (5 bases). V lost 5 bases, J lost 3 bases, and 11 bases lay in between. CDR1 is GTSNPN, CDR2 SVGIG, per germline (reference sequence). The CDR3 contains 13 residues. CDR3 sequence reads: CAWGDSDNQPQHF. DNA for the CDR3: TGTGCCTGGGGCGACAGCGACAATCAGCCCCAGCATTTT.

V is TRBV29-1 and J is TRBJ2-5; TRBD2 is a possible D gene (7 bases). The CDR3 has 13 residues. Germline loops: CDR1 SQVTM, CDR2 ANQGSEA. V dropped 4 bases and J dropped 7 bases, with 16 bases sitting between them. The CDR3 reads CSVARGGAGTQYF. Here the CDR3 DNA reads TGCAGCGTTGCCCGCGGGGGCGCGGGGACCCAGTACTTC.

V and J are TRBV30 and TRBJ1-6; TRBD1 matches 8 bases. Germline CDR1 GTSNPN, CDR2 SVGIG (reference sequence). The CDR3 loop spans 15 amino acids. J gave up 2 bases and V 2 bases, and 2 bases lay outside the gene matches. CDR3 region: CAWSRTGTYNSPLHF. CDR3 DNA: TGTGCCTGGAGTCGGACAGGGACCTATAATTCACCCCTCCACTTT. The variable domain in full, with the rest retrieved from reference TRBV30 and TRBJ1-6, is SQTIHQWPATLVQPVGSPLSLECTVEGTSNPNLYWYRQAAGRGLQLLFYSVGIGQISSEVPQNLSASRPQDRQFILSSKKLLLSDSGFYLCAWSRTGTYNSPLHFGNGTRLTVT.

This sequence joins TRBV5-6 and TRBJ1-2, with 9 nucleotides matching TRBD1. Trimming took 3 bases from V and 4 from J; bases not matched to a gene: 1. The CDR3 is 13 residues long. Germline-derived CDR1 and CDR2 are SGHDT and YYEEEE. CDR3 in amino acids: CASSSDRGYGYTF. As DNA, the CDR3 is TGTGCCAGCAGCTCGGACAGGGGCTATGGCTACACCTTC.

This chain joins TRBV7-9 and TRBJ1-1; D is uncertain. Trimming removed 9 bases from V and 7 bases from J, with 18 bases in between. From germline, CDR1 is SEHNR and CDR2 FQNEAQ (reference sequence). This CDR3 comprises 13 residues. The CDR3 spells CASVGSPSGEAFF. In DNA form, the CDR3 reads TGTGCCAGTGTGGGCTCACCGAGCGGTGAAGCTTTCTTT.

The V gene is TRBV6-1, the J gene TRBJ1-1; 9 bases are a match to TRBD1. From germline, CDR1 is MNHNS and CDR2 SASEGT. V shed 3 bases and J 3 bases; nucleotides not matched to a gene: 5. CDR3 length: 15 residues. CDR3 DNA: TGTGCCAGCAGTGACATGACAGGGGGGCACACTGAAGCTTTCTTT. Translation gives CASSDMTGGHTEAFF.

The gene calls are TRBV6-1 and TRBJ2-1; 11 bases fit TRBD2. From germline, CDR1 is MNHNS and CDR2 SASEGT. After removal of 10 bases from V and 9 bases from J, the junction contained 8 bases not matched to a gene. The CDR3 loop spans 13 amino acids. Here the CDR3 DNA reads TGTGCCACCTCACTAGCGGGAGATAGTGAGCAGTTCTTC. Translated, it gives CATSLAGDSEQFF.

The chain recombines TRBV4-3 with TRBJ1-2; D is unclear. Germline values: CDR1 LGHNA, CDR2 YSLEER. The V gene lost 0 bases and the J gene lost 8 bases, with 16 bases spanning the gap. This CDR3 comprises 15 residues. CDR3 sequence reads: CASSQEGEKRGGYTF. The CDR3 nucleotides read TGCGCCAGCAGCCAAGAAGGTGAAAAGCGAGGGGGCTACACCTTC.

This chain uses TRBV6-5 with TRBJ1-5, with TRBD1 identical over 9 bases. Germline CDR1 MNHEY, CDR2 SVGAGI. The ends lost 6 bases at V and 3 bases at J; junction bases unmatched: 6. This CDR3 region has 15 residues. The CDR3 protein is CASRNGDRANQPQHF. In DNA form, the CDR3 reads TGTGCCAGCAGAAACGGGGACAGGGCCAATCAGCCCCAGCATTTT.

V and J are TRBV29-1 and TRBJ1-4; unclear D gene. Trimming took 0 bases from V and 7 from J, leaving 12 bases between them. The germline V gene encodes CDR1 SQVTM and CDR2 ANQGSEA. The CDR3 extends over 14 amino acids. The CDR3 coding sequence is TGCAGCGTTGAAGATCGGAGGGTCGGTGAAAAACTGTTTTTT. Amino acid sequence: CSVEDRRVGEKLFF.

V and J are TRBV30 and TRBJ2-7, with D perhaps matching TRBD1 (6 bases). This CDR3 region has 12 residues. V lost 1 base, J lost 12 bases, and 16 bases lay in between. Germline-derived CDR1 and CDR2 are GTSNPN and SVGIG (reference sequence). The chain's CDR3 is CAWSGTERDRYF. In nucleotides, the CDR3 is TGTGCCTGGAGTGGGACAGAAAGGGATCGGTACTTC.